This T cell receptor beta chain was retrieved from a study of breast tumors, draining lymph nodes, adjacent tissues. The lymph nodes were axillary draining lymph nodes from breast cancer patients. Germline loops: CDR1 MNHEY, CDR2 SVGEGT. The CDR3 runs to 14 residues. V lost 7 bases and J 0 bases, leaving 12 bases between the germline ends. TCRdb passed the multiplex PCR reads through MiXCR, listing each CDR3 protein once. The profile shows 85,000 to 130,000 distinct CDR3 sequences, approximately 22% of them singletons. The chain recombines TRBV6-2 or TRBV6-3 with TRBJ1-2; D is uncertain. This receptor was identified in a female donor with breast cancer. Some clones in this sample may be carry-over from other donors' samples. The sequenced sample was axillary lymph node tissue. DNA of the CDR3: TGTGCCAGCACCAAGACACCTACTAACTATGGCTACACCTTC. Its translation: CASTKTPTNYGYTF.